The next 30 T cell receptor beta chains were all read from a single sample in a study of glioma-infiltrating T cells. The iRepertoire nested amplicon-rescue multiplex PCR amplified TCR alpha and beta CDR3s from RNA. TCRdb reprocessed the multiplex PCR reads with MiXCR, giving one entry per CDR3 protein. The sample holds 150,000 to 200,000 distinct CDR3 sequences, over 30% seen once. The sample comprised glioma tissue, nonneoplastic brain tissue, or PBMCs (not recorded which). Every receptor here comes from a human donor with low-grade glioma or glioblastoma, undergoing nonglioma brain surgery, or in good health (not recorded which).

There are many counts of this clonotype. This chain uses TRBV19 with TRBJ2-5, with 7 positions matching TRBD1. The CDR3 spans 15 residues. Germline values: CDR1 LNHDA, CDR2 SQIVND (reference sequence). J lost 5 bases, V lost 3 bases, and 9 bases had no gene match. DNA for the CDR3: TGTGCCAGTAGTATCGAGGGGGCGCCGCGGGAGACCCAGTACTTC. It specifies CASSIEGAPRETQYF.

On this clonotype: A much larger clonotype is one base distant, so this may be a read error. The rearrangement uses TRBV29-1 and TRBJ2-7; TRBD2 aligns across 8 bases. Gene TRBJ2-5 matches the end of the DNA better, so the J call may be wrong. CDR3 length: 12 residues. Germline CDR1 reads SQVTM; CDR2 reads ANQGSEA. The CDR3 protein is CSARTSWETQYF. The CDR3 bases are TGCAGCGCCCGGACTAGCTGGGAGACCCAGTACTTC.

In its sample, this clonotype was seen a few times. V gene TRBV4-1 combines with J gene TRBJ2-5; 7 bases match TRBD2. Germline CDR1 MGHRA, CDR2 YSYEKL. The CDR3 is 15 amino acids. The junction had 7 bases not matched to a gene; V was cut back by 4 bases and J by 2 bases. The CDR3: CASSPQLALQETQYF. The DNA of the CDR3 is TGCGCCAGCAGCCCCCAACTAGCGCTACAAGAGACCCAGTACTTC.

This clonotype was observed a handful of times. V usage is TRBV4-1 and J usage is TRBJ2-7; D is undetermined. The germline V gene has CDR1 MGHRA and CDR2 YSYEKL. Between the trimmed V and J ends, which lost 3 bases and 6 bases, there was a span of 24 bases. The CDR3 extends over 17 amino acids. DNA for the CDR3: TGCGCCAGCAGCCAGGGCCCGAACTCGCCAACAGCGCGCGAGCAGTACTTC. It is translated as CASSQGPNSPTAREQYF.

CDR3 protein: CASNGRFTDTQYF. The CDR3, as DNA: TGCGCCAGCAACGGACGTTTCACAGATACGCAGTATTTT. J is TRBJ2-3 and V is TRBV5-1; the D is unclear. Trimming removed 6 bases from V and 2 bases from J, with 10 bases in between. CDR3 size: 13 residues. Looked up from germline, CDR1 is SGHRS and CDR2 is YFSETQ.

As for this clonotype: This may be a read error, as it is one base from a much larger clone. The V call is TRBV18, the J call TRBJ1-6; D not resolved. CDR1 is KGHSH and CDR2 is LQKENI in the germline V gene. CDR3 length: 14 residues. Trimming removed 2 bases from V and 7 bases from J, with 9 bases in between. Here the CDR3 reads CASSPWEQNSPLHF. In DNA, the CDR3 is TGTGCCAGCTCACCATGGGAACAGAATTCACCCCTCCACTTT.

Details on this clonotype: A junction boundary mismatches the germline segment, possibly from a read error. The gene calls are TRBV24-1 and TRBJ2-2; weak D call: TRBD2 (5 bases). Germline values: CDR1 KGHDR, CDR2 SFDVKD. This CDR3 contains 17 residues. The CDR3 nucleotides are TGTGCCACCAGTGATAACCCCCGCGTCTCGAACACCGGGGAGATGTTTTTT. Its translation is CATSDNPRVSNTGEMFF.

In DNA form, the CDR3 reads TGTGCCAGCAGCTTTAGGTCTCAGGGCGTCAGTGAAAAACTGTTTTTT. Translating gives CASSFRSQGVSEKLFF. The rearrangement uses TRBV7-2 and TRBJ1-4, with a possible D match to TRBD1 (5 bases). This CDR3 comprises 16 residues. Germline CDR1 SGHTA, CDR2 FQGNSA. Trimming took 3 bases from V and 7 from J, leaving 18 bases between them. The full variable domain, rest sourced from reference TRBV7-2 and TRBJ1-4, is GAGVSQSPSNKVTEKGKDVELRCDPISGHTALYWYRQSLGQGLEFLIYFQGNSAPDKSGLPSDRFSAERTGGSVSTLTIQRTQQEDSAVYLCASSFRSQGVSEKLFFGSGTQLSVL.

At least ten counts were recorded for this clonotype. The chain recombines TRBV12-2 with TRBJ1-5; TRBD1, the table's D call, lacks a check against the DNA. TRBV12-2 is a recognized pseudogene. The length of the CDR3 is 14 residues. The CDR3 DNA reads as TGTGCAAGTCGCGGGACAGGGGATCATCAGCCCCAGCATTTT. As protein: CASRGTGDHQPQHF.

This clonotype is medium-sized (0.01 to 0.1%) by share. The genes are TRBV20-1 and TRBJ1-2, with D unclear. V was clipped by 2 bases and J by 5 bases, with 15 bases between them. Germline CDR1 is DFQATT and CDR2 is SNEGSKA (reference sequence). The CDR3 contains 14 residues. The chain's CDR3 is CSARIVALAYGYTF. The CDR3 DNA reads TGCAGTGCTAGAATTGTGGCGTTAGCATATGGCTACACCTTC.

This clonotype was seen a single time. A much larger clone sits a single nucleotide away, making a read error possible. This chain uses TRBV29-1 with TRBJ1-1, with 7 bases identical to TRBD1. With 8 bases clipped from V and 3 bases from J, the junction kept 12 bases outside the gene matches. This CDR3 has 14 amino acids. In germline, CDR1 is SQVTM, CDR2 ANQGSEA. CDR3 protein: CSSRGVQGHTEAFF. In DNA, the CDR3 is TGCAGCTCTCGGGGGGTACAGGGGCACACTGAAGCTTTCTTT.

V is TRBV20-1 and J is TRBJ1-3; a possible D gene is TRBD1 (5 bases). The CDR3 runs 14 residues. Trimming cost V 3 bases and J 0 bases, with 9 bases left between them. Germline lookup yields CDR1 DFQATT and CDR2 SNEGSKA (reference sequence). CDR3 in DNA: TGCAGTGCTAGGGAGGGGAGCTCTGGAAACACCATATATTTT. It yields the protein CSAREGSSGNTIYF.

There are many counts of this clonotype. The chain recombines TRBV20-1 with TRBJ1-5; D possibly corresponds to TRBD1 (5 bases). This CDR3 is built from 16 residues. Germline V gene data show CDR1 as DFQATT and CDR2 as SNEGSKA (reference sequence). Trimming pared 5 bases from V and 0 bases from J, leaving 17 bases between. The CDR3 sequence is CSAYPLLQVSNQPQHF. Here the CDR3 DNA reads TGCAGTGCTTATCCCTTACTACAGGTTAGCAATCAGCCCCAGCATTTT.

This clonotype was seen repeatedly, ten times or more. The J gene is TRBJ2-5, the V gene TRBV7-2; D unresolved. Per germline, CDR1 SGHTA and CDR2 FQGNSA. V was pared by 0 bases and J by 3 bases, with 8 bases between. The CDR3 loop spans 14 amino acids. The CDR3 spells CASSLAWVEETQYF. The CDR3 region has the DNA TGTGCCAGCAGCTTAGCGTGGGTCGAAGAGACCCAGTACTTC. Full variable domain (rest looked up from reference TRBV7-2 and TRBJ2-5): GAGVSQSPSNKVTEKGKDVELRCDPISGHTALYWYRQSLGQGLEFLIYFQGNSAPDKSGLPSDRFSAERTGGSVSTLTIQRTQQEDSAVYLCASSLAWVEETQYFGPGTRLLVL.

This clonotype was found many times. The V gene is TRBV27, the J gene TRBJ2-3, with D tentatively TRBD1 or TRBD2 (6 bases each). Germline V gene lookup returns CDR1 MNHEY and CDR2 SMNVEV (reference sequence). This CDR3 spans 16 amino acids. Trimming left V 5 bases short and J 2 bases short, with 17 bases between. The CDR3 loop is CASSPSRGEYTDTQYF. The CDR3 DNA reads TGTGCCAGCAGTCCGTCGAGGGGGGAGTACACAGATACGCAGTATTTT.

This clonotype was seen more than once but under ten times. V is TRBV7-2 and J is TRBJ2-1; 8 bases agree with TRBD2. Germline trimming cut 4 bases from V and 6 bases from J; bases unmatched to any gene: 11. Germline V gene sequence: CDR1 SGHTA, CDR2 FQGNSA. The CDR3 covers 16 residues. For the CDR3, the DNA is TGTGCCAGCAGCTGGACGGCCGGGACTAGGGGCAATGAGCAGTTCTTC. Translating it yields CASSWTAGTRGNEQFF.

In DNA, the CDR3 is TGTGCCAGCATTCTCACAGAGGGGAGAGAGACCCAGTACTTC. Translated, it gives CASILTEGRETQYF. The genes are TRBV6-1 and TRBJ2-5, with D perhaps matching TRBD1 or TRBD2 (5 bases each). Trimming removed 7 bases at V and 4 bases at J, with 16 bases between. CDR3 length: 14 amino acids. Germline CDR1 is MNHNS and CDR2 is SASEGT.

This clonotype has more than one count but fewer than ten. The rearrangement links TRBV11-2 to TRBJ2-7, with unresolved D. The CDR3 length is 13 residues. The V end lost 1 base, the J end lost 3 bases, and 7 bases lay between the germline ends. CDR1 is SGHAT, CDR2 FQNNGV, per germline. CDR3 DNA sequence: TGTGCCAGCAGCTTAGTACAAATCTACGAGCAGTACTTC. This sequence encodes CASSLVQIYEQYF. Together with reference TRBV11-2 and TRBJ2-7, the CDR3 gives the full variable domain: EAGVAQSPRYKIIEKRQSVAFWCNPISGHATLYWYQQILGQGPKLLIQFQNNGVVDDSQLPKDRFSAERLKGVDSTLKIQPAKLEDSAVYLCASSLVQIYEQYFGPGTRLTVT.

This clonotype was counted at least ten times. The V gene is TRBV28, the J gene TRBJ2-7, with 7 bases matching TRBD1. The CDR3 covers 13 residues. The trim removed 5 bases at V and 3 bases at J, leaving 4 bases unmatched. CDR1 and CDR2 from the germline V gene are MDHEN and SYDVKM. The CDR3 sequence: CASSGSGGYEQYF. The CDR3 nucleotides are TGTGCCAGCAGTGGATCAGGGGGCTACGAGCAGTACTTC.

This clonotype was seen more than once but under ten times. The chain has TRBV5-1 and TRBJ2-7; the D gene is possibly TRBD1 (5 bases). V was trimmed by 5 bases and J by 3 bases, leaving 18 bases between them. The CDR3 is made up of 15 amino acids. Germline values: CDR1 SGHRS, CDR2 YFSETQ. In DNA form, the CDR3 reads TGCGCCAGCAGGGTCTTGGCGGACAACGGCTACGAGCAGTACTTC. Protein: CASRVLADNGYEQYF. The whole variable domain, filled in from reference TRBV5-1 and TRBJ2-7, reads KAGVTQTPRYLIKTRGQQVTLSCSPISGHRSVSWYQQTPGQGLQFLFEYFSETQRNKGNFPGRFSGRQFSNSRSEMNVSTLELGDSALYLCASRVLADNGYEQYFGPGTRLTVT.

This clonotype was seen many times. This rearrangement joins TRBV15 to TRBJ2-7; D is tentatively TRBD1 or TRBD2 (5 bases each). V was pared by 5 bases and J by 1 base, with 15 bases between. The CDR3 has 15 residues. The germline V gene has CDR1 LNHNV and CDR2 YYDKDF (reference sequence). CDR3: CATSVPRDGSYEQYF. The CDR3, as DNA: TGTGCCACCAGCGTGCCCCGGGACGGTTCCTACGAGCAGTACTTC. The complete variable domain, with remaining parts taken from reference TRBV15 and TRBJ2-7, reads DAMVIQNPRYQVTQFGKPVTLSCSQTLNHNVMYWYQQKSSQAPKLLFHYYDKDFNNEADTPDNFQSRRPNTSFCFLDIRSPGLGDTAMYLCATSVPRDGSYEQYFGPGTRLTVT.

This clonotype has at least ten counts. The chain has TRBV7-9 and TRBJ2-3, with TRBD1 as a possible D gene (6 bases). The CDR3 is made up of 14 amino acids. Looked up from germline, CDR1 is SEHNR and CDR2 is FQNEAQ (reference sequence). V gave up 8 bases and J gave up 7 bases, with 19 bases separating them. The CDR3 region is CASGEAEQGYTQYF. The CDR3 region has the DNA TGTGCCAGCGGGGAAGCGGAACAGGGCTATACGCAGTATTTT.

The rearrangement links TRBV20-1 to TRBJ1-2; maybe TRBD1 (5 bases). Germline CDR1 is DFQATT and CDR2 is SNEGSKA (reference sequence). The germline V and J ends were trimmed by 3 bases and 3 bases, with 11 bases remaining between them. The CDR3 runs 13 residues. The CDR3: CSASSGCYYGYTF. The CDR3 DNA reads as TGCAGTGCTAGTTCAGGGTGTTACTATGGCTACACCTTC.

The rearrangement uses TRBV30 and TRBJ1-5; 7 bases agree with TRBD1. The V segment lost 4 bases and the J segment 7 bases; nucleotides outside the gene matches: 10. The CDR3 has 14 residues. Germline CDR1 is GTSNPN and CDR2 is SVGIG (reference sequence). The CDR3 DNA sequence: TGTGCCTGGAAGGGGCAGGGGGTGGGGCAGCCCCAGCATTTT. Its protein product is CAWKGQGVGQPQHF.

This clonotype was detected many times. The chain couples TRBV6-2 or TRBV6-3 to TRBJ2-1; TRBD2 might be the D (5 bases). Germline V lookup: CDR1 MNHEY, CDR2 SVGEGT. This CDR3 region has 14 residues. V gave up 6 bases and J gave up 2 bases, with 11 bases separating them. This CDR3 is CASRERRTYNEQFF. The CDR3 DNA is TGTGCCAGCAGGGAGCGGAGGACCTACAATGAGCAGTTCTTC.

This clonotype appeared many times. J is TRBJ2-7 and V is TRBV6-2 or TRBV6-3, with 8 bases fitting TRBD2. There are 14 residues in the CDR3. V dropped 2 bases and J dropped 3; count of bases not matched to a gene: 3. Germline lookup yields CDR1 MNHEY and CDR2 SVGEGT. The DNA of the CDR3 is TGTGCCAGCAGTTACCCGACTAGCGACTACGAGCAGTACTTC. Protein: CASSYPTSDYEQYF.

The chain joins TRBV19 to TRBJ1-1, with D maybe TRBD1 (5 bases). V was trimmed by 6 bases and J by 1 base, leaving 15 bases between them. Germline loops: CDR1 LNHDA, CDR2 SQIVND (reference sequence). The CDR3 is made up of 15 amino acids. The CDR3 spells CASRSSGGRNTEAFF. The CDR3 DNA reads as TGTGCCAGTAGGAGCTCGGGGGGTAGGAACACTGAAGCTTTCTTT.

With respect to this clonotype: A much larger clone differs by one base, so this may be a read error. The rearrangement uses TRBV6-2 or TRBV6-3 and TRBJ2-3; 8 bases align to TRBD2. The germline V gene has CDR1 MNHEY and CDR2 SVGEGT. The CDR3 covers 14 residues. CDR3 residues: CASSKLAGTHTQYF. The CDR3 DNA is TGTGCCAGCAGCAAGCTAGCGGGCACACATACGCAGTATTTT.

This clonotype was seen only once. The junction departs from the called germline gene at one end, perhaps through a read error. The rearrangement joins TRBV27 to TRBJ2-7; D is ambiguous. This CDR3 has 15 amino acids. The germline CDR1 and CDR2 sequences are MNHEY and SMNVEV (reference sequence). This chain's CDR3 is CASSLRIESSNEKYF. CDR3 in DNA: TGTGCCAGCAGTCTCCGGATTGAAAGCTCCAACGAGAAGTACTTC.

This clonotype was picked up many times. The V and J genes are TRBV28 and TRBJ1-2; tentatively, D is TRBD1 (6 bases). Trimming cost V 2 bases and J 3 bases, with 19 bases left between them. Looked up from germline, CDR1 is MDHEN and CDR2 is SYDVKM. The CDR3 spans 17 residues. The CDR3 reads CASSLTGGGPRDYGYTF. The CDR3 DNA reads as TGTGCCAGCAGTTTAACGGGCGGGGGCCCCCGGGACTATGGCTACACCTTC.